This T cell receptor (beta chain) appears in the sequencing data of a study of tumor and adjacent non-tumor tissue in lung cancer. The CDR3 is 16 amino acids. Germline V gene sequence: CDR1 MGHRA, CDR2 YSYEKL. Regarding this clonotype: The germline gene is not matched at one end of the junction; a read error may be the cause.

The library came from three nested PCR rounds adapted from ARM-PCR protocols. TCRdb re-called the multiplex PCR reads with MiXCR, one entry per CDR3 protein. The data show 44,000 or so distinct CDR3 sequences, more than 60% seen once. This sample's RNA came from whole unsorted tissue. The normal lung tissue was taken more than 3 cm from the tumor edge. The TCR comes from a middle-aged woman with non-small cell lung cancer. The sequencing sample was made of distant non-tumor lung tissue. The chain recombines TRBV4-1 with TRBJ2-3; TRBD2 matches at 8 bases. The CDR3 coding sequence is TGCGCCAGCAGCCCGGGACTAGATAGGTGGGCAGATACGCAGTATTTC. Protein product: CASSPGLDRWADTQYF.